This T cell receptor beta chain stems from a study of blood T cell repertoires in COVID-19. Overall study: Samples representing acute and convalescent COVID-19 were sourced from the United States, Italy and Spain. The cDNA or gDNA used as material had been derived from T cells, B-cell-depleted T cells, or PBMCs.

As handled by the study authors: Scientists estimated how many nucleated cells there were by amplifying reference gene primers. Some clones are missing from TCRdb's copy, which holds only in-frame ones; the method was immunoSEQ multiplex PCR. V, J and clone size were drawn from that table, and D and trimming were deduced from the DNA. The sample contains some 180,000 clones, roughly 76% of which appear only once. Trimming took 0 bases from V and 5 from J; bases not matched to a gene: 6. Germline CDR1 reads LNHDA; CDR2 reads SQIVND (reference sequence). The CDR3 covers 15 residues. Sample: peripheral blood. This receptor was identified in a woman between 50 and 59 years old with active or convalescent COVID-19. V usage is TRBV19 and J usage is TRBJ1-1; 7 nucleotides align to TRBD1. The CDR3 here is CASSIDRTGLTEAFF. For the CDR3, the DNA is TGTGCCAGTAGTATAGACCGGACAGGCTTAACTGAAGCTTTCTTT.